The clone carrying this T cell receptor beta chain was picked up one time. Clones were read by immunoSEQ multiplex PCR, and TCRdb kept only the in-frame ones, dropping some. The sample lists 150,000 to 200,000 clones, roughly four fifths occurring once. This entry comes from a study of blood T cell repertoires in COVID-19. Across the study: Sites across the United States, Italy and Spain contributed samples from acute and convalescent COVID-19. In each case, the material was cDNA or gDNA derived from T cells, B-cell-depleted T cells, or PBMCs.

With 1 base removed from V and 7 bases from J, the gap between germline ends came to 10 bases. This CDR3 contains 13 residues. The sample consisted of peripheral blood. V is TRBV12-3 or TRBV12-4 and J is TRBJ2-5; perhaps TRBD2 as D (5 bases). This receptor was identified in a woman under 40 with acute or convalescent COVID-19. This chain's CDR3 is CASSLDSGGTQYF. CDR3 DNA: TGTGCCAGCAGTTTAGACTCCGGAGGGACCCAGTACTTC.